The clone carrying this TCR beta chain was counted once. In the original processing: Estimation of nucleated cell counts relied on the amplification of reference gene primers. Sequencing was performed with immunoSEQ multiplex PCR; in TCRdb, only in-frame clones are kept and a portion is missing. V, J and clone size derive from that table, while D and trimming were established from the DNA sequence. The sample consists of 180,000 or so clones, around 83% of them appearing once. Enrollees, roughly 18 to 89 years old, lived in 24 US areas. Donors were grouped by their self-reported clinical history. This record belongs to a study of blood T cell repertoires in COVID-19. Study in general: From T cells, B-cell-depleted T cells, or PBMCs came the material, which was cDNA or gDNA.

This sequence was found in a woman between 50 and 59 years old in a cohort exposed to, infected with or recovered from COVID-19 (not recorded which). The sample consisted of PBMCs or T cells enriched from blood (not recorded which).

Here the CDR3 DNA reads TGTGCCAGCAGCTCCCTTACAGGGGCCGGGGCTGTCTACACCTTC. It translates to CASSSLTGAGAVYTF. The chain recombines TRBV14 with TRBJ1-2; 7 nucleotides match TRBD1. From germline, CDR1 is SGHDN and CDR2 FVKESK. Germline trimming cut 5 bases from V and 10 bases from J; bases unmatched to any gene: 16. The CDR3 extends over 15 amino acids.